Given below is one T cell receptor (beta chain) in context. The V and J ends lost 5 bases and 4 bases respectively, with 17 bases between them. Germline values: CDR1 SGHAT, CDR2 FQDESV (reference sequence). The CDR3 is 15 amino acids. The data were taken from a study of blood T cell repertoires in COVID-19. Using immunoSEQ multiplex PCR, the repertoire was profiled, and TCRdb retains in-frame clones only, with some absent. The table records fewer than 20,000 clones, 70% to 90% of them present only once. The chain is built from TRBV11-1 and TRBJ2-5; weak D call: TRBD2 (5 bases). Sequences were obtained from peripheral blood. The TCR was taken from an elderly man with acute or convalescent COVID-19. CDR3 DNA: TGTGCCAGCAGCCCAAGGCGGCCAGAGGGAGAGACCCAGTACTTC. This translates into CASSPRRPEGETQYF.